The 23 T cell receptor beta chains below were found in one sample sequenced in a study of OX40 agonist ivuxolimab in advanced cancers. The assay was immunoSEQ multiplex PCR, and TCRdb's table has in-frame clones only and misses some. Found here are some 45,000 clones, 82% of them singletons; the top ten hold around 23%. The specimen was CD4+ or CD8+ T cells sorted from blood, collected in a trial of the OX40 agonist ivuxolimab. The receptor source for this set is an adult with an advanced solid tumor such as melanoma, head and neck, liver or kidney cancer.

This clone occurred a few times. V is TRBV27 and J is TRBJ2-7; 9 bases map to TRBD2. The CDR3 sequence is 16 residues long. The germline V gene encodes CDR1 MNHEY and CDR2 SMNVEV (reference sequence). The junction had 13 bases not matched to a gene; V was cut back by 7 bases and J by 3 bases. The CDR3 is CASTTKDPSGIYEQYF. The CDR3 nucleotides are TGTGCCAGCACCACCAAAGACCCTAGCGGGATCTACGAGCAGTACTTC.

CDR3 nucleotides: TGTGCCAGCAGCTTGGAAGGCATCACCTACGAGCAGTACTTC. Protein sequence: CASSLEGITYEQYF. V is TRBV5-8 and J is TRBJ2-5, with unresolved D. The J call may be mistaken, given a closer DNA end match to TRBJ2-7. The CDR3 contains 14 residues. The V gene's germline CDR1 is SGHTS and CDR2 YDEGEE.

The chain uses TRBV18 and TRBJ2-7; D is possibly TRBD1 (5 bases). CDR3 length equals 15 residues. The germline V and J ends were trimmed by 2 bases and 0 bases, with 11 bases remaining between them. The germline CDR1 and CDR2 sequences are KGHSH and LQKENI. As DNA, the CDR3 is TGTGCCAGCTCACCAGAAAGGGGCCCCTCCTACGAGCAGTACTTC. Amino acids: CASSPERGPSYEQYF.

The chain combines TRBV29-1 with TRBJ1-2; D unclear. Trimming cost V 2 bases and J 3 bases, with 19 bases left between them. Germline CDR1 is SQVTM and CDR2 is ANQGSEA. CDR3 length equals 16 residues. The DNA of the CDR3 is TGCAGCGTTGAACGGTCTGGAGGCGGCGAAGACTATGGCTACACCTTC. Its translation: CSVERSGGGEDYGYTF.

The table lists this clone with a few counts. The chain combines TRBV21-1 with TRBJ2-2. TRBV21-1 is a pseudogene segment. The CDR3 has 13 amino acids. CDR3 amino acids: CASSKHNTGELFF. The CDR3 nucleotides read TGTGCCAGCAGCAAACACAACACCGGGGAGCTGTTTTTT.

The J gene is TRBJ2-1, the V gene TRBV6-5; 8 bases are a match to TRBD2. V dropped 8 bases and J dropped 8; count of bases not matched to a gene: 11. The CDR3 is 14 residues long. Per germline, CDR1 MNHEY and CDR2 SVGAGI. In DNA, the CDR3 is TGTGCCAGCTGCTTAAGCGGGAGCGGCGATGAGCAGTTCTTC. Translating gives CASCLSGSGDEQFF.

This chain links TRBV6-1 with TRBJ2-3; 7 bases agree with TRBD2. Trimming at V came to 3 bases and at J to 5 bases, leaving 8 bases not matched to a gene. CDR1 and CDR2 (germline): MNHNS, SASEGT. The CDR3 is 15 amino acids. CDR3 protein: CASSDGRGWGDTQYF. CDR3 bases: TGTGCCAGCAGTGATGGGAGGGGATGGGGAGATACGCAGTATTTT.

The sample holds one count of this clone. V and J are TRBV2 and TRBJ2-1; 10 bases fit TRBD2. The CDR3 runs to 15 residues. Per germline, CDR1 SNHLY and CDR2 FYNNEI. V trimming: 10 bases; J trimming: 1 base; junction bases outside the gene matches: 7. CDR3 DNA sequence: TGTGCCATCTTTGTAGCGGGGGGATCCTACAATGAGCAGTTCTTC. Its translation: CAIFVAGGSYNEQFF.

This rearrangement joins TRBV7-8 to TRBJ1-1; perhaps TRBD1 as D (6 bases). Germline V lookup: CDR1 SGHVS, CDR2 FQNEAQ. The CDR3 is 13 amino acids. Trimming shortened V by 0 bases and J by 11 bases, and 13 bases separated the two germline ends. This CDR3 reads CASSLARGGDAFF. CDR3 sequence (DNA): TGTGCCAGCAGCTTAGCCAGGGGTGGGGATGCTTTCTTT.

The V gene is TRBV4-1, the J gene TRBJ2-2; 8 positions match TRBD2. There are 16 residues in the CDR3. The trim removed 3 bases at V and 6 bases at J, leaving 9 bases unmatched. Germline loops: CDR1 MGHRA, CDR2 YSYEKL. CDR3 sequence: CASSHNTLGGAGELFF. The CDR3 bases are TGCGCCAGCAGCCACAACACCCTCGGGGGGGCCGGGGAGCTGTTTTTT.

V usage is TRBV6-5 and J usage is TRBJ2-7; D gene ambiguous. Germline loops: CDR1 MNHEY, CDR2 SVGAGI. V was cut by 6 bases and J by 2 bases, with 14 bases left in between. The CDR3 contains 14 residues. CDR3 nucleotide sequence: TGTGCCAGCAGCTTGGAAGGCATCACCTACGAGCAGTACTTC. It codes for CASSLEGITYEQYF.

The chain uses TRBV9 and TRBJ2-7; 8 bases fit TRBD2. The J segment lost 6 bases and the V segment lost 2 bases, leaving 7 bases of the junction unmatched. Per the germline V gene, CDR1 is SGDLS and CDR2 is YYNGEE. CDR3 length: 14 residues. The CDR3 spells CASSVSGSGREQYF. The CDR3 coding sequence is TGTGCCAGCAGCGTCAGCGGGAGTGGGCGCGAGCAGTACTTC.

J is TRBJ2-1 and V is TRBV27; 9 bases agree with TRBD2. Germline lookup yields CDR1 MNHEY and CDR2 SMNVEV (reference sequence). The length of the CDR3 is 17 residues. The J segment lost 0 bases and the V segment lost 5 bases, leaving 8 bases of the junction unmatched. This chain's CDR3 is CASSTPSGVSSYNEQFF. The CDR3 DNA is TGTGCCAGCAGTACTCCTAGCGGGGTTAGCTCCTACAATGAGCAGTTCTTC.

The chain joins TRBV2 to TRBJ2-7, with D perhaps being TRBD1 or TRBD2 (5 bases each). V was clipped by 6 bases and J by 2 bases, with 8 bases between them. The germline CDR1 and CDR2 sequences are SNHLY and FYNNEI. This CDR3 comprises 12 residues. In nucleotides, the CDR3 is TGTGCCAGCAGGGGGGACCCCTACGAGCAGTACTTC. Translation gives CASRGDPYEQYF.

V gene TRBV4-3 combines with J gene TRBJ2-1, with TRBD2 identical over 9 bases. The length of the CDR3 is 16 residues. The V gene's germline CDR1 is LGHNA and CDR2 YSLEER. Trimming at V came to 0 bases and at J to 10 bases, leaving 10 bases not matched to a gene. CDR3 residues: CASSQDLGGGAWEQFF. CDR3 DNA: TGCGCCAGCAGCCAAGATCTCGGCGGGGGGGCGTGGGAGCAGTTCTTC.

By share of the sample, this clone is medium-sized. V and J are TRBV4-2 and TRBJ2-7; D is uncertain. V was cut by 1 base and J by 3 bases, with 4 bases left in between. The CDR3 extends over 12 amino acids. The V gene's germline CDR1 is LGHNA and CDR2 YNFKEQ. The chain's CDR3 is CASSQGFYEQYF. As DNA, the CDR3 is TGTGCCAGCAGCCAAGGCTTCTACGAGCAGTACTTC.

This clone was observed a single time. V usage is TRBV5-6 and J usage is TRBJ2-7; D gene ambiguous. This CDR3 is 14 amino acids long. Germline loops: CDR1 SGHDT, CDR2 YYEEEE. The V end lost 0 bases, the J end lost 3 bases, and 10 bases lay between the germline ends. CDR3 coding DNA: TGTGCCAGCAGCTTGGGCCCGGTATTCTACGAGCAGTACTTC. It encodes CASSLGPVFYEQYF.

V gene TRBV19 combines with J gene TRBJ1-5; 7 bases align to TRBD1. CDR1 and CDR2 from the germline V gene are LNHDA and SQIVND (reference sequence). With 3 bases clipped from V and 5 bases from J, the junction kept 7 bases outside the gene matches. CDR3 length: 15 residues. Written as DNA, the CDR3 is TGTGCCAGTAGTATGCCCGGGACAGCTGATCAGCCCCAGCATTTT. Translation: CASSMPGTADQPQHF.

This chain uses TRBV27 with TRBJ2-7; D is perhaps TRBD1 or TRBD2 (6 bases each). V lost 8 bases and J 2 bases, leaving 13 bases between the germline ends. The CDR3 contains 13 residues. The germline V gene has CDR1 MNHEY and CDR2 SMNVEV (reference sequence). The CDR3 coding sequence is TGTGCCAGCTCTGCACGGGGGCCCTACGAGCAGTACTTC. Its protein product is CASSARGPYEQYF.

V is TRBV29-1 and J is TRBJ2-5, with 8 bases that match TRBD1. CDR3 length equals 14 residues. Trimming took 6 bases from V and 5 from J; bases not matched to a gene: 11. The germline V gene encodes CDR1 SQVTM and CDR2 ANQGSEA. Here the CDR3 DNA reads TGCAGCGTCGTCAAGGGACAGGTCTCGGAGACCCAGTACTTC. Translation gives CSVVKGQVSETQYF.

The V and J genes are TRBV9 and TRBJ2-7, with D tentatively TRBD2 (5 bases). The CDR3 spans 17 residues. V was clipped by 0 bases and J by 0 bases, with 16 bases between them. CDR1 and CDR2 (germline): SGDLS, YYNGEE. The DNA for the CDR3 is TGTGCCAGCAGCGTAGGTCACGGCGGGCTGAGCTCCTACGAGCAGTACTTC. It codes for CASSVGHGGLSSYEQYF. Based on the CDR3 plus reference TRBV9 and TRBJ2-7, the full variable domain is DSGVTQTPKHLITATGQRVTLRCSPRSGDLSVYWYQQSLDQGLQFLIQYYNGEERAKGNILERFSAQQFPDLHSELNLSSLELGDSALYFCASSVGHGGLSSYEQYFGPGTRLTVT.

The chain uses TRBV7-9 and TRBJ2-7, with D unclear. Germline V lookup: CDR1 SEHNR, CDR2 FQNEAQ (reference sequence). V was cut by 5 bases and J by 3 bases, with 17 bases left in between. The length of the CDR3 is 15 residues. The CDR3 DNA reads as TGTGCCAGCAGCCCACCGGCGCGACCTGACTACGAGCAGTACTTC. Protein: CASSPPARPDYEQYF.

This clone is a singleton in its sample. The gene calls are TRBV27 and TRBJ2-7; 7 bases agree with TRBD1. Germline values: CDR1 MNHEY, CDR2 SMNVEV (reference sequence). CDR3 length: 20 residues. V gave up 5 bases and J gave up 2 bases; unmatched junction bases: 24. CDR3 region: CASSLRVMARTDRLAYEQYF. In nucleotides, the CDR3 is TGTGCCAGCAGTCTTAGGGTGATGGCCCGAACGGACAGGCTAGCCTACGAGCAGTACTTC.